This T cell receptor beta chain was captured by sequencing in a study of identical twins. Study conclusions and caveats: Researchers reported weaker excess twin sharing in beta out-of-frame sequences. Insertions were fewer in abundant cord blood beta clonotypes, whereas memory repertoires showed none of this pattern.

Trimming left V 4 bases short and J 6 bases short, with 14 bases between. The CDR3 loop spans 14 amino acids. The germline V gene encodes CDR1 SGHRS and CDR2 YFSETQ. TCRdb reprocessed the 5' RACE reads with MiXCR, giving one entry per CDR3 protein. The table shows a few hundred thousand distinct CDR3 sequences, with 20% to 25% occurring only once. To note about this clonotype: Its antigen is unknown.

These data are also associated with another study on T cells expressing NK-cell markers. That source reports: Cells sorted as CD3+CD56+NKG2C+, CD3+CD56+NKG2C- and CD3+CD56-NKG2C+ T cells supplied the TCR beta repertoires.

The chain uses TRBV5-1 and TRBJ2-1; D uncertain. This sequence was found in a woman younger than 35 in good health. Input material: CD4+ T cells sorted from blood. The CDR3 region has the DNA TGCGCCAGCAGCGTCGGAGTCTCAAGCAATGAGCAGTTCTTC. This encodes CASSVGVSSNEQFF.